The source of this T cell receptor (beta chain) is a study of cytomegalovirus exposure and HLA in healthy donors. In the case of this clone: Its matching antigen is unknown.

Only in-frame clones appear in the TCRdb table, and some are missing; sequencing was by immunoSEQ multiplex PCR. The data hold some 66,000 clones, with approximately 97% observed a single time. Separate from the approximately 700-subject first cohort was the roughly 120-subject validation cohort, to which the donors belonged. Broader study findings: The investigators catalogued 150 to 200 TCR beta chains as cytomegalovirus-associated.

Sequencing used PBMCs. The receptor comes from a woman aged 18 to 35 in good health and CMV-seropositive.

The CDR3 sequence is CASSIGNRGTGETQYF. CDR3 DNA sequence: TGTGCCAGTAGTATAGGCAACAGGGGAACGGGAGAGACCCAGTACTTC. The V and J genes are TRBV19 and TRBJ2-5, with 7 bases matching TRBD1. V was pared by 1 base and J by 4 bases, with 9 bases of the junction left unmatched. The CDR3 sequence is 16 residues long. Per germline, CDR1 LNHDA and CDR2 SQIVND (reference sequence).